This T cell receptor (beta chain) originates from a study of neoadjuvant anti-PD-1 for oral cavity cancer. Across the study: Non-progressing patients received a fourth nivolumab dose near day 43, then surgery on days 50-56.

Looked up from germline, CDR1 is SGDLS and CDR2 is YYNGEE. The CDR3 sequence is 17 residues long. V gave up 0 bases and J gave up 2 bases, with 12 bases separating them. This clone was counted a few times. As yet, its antigen is unknown. Libraries were prepared by immunoSEQ multiplex PCR; TCRdb keeps only in-frame clonotypes and omits some of them. The sample has over 9,500 clones; about 60% are singletons. Study-wide results and caveats: Each response group had just a few patients in TCR analyses.

The chain has TRBV9 and TRBJ2-6; D perhaps matches TRBD1 (5 bases). Sequencing was performed on tumor tissue, taken before nivolumab (anti-PD-1) treatment. This TCR was sampled from a person between 40 and 79 years old with oral cavity squamous cell carcinoma. CDR3 residues: CASSVEAGKTGANVLTF. Written as DNA, the CDR3 is TGTGCCAGCAGCGTAGAGGCAGGGAAGACTGGGGCCAACGTCCTGACTTTC.